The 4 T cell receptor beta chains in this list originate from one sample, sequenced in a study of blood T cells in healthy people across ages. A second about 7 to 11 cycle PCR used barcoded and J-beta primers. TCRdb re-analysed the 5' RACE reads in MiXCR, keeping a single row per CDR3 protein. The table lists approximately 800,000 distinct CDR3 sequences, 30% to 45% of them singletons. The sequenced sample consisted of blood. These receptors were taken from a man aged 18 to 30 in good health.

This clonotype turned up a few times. CDR3 residues: CASRQGTDYSPLHF. As DNA, the CDR3 is TGTGCCAGCAGGCAGGGGACAGACTATTCACCCCTCCACTTT. The chain carries TRBV12-3 or TRBV12-4 and TRBJ1-6, with 7 positions matching TRBD1. With V trimmed by 6 bases and J by 8 bases, 7 bases remained unmatched. The CDR3 runs to 14 residues.

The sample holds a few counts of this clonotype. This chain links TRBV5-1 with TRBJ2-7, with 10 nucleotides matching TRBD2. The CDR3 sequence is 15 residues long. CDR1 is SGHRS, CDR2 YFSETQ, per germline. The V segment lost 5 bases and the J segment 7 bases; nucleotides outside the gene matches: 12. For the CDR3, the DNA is TGCGCCAGCAGGCCTTCTAGCGGGGGCTCCAATGAGCAGTACTTC. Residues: CASRPSSGGSNEQYF. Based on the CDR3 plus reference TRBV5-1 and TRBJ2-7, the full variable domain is KAGVTQTPRYLIKTRGQQVTLSCSPISGHRSVSWYQQTPGQGLQFLFEYFSETQRNKGNFPGRFSGRQFSNSRSEMNVSTLELGDSALYLCASRPSSGGSNEQYFGPGTRLTVT.

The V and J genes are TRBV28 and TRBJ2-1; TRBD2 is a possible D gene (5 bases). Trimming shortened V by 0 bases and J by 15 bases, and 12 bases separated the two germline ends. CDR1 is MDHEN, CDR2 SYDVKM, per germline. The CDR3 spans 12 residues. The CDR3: CASSLWGSDRFF. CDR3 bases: TGTGCCAGCAGTTTATGGGGGAGCGATCGGTTCTTC.

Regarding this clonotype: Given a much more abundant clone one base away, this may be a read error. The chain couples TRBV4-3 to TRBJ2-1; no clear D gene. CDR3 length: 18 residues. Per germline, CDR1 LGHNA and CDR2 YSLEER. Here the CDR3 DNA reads TGCGCCTGCAGCCAAGGACCTCTTAGGCCGAGATCCTACAATGAGCAGTTCTTC. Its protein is CACSQGPLRPRSYNEQFF.